In its sample, the clone carrying this TCR beta chain was seen a few times. Primers: 60 Vbeta forward and 13 Jbeta reverse. Measured with immunoSEQ multiplex PCR; TCRdb has only the in-frame clones, and not every one. This table holds hundreds of thousands of clones, approximately 90% found once. The entry originates in a study of cytomegalovirus exposure and HLA in healthy donors. Germline values: CDR1 SGHVS, CDR2 FQNEAQ. Trimming left V 5 bases short and J 2 bases short, with 10 bases between. The CDR3 length is 13 residues. Input material: PBMCs. This sequence was found in a woman under 30 in good health and CMV-seronegative. V usage is TRBV7-8 and J usage is TRBJ2-7; unclear D gene. In DNA form, the CDR3 reads TGTGCCAGCAGCCCTAGTCCTGCCTACGAGCAGTACTTC. Protein sequence: CASSPSPAYEQYF.